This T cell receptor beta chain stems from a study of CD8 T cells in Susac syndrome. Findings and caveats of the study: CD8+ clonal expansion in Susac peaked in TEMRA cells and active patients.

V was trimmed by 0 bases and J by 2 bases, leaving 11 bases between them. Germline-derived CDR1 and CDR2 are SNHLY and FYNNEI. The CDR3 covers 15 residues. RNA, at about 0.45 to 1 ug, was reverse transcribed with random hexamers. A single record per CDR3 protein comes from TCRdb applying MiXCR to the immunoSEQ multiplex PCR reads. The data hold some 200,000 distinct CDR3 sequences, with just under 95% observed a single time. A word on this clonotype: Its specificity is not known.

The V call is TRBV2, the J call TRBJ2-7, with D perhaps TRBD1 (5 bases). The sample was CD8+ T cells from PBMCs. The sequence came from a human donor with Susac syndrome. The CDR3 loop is CASSEAGNRPYEQYF. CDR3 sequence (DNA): TGTGCCAGCAGTGAAGCAGGTAACAGGCCCTACGAGCAGTACTTC. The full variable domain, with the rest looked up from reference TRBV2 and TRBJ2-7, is EPEVTQTPSHQVTQMGQEVILRCVPISNHLYFYWYRQILGQKVEFLVSFYNNEISEKSEIFDDQFSVERPDGSNFTLKIRSTKLEDSAMYFCASSEAGNRPYEQYFGPGTRLTVT.